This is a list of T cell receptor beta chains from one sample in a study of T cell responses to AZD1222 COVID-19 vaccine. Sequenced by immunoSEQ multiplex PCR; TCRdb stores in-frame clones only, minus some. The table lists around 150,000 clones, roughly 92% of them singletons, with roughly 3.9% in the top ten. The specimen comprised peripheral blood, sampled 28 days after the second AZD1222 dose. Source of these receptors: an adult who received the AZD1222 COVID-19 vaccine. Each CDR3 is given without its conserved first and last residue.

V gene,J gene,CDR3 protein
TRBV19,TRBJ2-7,ASSIVGQTYEQY
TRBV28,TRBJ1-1,ASSLGGQGYTEAF
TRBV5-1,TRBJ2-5,ASSLGPTGDEETQY
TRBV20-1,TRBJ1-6,SASLGQGNSPLH
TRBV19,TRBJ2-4,ASSIAGYDKNIQY
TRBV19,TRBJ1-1,ASSNGGLNTEAF
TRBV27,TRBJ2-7,ASSLLAGGIEQY
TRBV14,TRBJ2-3,ASSQELSGMGDTQY
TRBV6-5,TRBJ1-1,ASRLQGHYTEAF
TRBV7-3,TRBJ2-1,ASSMDSRNEQF
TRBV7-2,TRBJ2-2,ASSFLSGVNTGELF
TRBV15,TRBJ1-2,ATSRDSISPYGYT
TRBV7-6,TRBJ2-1,ASSTGSGLYNEQF